This record covers a single T cell receptor (beta chain). Antigen unknown. This sample was included in a study of cytomegalovirus exposure and HLA in healthy donors. Study-level results: Association of a missense DCLRE1C variant with TCR beta V- and J-gene trimming was reported in a later analysis. It was reportedly the case that the classifier diagnosed cytomegalovirus status with high specificity and sensitivity. Prior analysis indicated that the majority of TCR beta V segments exhibited productivity approximately 90% or approximately 30% of the time.

Germline lookup yields CDR1 SGDLS and CDR2 YYNGEE. V dropped 0 bases and J dropped 5; count of bases not matched to a gene: 2. This CDR3 region has 15 residues. Amplification used 60 Vbeta primers and 13 Jbeta primers. Using immunoSEQ multiplex PCR, the repertoire was profiled, and TCRdb retains in-frame clones only, with some absent. This sample's table has just over 60,000 clones. Material for sequencing was PBMCs. The chain carries TRBV9 and TRBJ2-7, with TRBD2 matching over 13 bases. This TCR was recovered from a man aged 25-45 years in good health and CMV-seropositive. The CDR3 sequence is CASSVGGLAGDEQYF. The CDR3 DNA reads TGTGCCAGCAGCGTAGGCGGACTAGCGGGAGACGAGCAGTACTTC.